This TCR beta chain was recovered during a study of shared clonotypes between healthy human individuals. Study results and caveats: Clonotype sharing across donors was expected to vary with sequencing depth. It was only blood that was sampled, and tissue repertoires likely differ.

Terminally differentiated effector memory CD45RA+ cells were excluded by CCR7 positive selection of CD45RO-negative cells. Clones were read by immunoSEQ multiplex PCR, and TCRdb kept only the in-frame ones, dropping some. Of approximately 2,000,000 clones listed, 90% to 95% are singletons. On this clone itself: Its cognate antigen is unknown.

The CDR3 has 13 amino acids. With 4 bases removed from V and 8 bases from J, the gap between germline ends came to 12 bases. Looked up from germline, CDR1 is SGHRS and CDR2 is YFSETQ. This chain links TRBV5-1 with TRBJ1-4, with D possibly TRBD1 on 6 matching bases. What was sequenced was naive CD8+ T cells from PBMCs. This TCR was recovered from a man aged 18 to 35 in good health. Some clones in this sample may be carry-over from other donors' samples. The CDR3 loop is CASSPDSDEKLFF. DNA of the CDR3: TGCGCCAGCAGCCCGGACAGCGACGAAAAACTGTTTTTT.